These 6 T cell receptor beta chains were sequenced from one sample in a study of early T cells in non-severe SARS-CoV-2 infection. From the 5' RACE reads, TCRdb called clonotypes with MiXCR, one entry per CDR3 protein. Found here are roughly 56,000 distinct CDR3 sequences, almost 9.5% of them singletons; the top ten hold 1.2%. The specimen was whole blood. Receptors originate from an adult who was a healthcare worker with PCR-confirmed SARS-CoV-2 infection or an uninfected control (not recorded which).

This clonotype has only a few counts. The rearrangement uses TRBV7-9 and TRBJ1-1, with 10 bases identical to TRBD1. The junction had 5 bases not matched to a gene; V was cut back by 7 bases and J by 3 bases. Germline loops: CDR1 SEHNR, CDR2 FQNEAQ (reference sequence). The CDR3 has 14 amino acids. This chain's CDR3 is CASNSGTGDTEAFF. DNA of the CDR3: TGTGCCAGCAACTCAGGGACAGGGGACACTGAAGCTTTCTTT.

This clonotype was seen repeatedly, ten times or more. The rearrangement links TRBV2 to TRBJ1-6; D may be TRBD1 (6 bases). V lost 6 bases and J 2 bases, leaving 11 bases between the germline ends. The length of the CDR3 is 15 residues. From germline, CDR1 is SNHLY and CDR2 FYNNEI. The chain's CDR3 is CASSATGTYNSPLHF. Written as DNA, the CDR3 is TGTGCCAGCAGCGCTACAGGGACCTATAATTCACCCCTCCACTTT.

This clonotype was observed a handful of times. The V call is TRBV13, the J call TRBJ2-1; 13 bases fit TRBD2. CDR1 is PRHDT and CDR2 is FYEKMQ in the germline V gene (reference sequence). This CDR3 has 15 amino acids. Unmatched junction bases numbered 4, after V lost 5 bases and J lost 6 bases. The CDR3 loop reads CASSNRLAGGNEQFF. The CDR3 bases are TGTGCCAGCAGCAACCGACTAGCGGGGGGCAATGAGCAGTTCTTC.

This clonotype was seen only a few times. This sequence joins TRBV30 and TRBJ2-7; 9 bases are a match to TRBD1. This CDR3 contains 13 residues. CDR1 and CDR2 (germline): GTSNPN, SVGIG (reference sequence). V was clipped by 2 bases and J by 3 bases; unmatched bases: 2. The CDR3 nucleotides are TGTGCCTGGAGTACAGGGGGCGTCTACGAGCAGTACGTC. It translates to CAWSTGGVYEQYV.

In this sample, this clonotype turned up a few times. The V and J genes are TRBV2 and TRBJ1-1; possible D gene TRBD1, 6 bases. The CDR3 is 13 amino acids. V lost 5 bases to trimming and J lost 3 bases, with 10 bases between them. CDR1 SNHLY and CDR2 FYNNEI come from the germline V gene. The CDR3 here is CASSLQGHTEAFF. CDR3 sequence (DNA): TGTGCCAGCAGTCTGCAGGGGCACACTGAAGCTTTCTTT. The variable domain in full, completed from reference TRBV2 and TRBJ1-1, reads EPEVTQTPSHQVTQMGQEVILRCVPISNHLYFYWYRQILGQKVEFLVSFYNNEISEKSEIFDDQFSVERPDGSNFTLKIRSTKLEDSAMYFCASSLQGHTEAFFGQGTRLTVV.

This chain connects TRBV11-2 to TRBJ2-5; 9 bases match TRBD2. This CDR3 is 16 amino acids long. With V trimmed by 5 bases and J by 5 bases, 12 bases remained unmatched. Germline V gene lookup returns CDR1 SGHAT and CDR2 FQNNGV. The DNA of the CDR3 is TGTGCCAGCAGCCCGGGACTAGCCCCCGAGAGGGAGACCCAGTACTTC. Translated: CASSPGLAPERETQYF.